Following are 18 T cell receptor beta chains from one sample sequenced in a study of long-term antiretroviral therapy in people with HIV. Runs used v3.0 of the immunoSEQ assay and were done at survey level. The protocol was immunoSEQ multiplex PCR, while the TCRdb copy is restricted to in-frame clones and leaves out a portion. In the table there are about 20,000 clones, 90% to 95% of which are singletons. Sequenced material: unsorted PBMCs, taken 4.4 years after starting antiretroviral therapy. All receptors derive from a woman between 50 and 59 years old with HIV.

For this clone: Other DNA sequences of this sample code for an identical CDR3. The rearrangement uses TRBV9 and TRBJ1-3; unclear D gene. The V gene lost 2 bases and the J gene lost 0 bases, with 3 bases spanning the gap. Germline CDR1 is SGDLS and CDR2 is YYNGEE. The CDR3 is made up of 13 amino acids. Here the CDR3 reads CASSVNSGNTIYF. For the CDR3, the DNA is TGTGCCAGCAGCGTCAACTCTGGAAACACCATATATTTT.

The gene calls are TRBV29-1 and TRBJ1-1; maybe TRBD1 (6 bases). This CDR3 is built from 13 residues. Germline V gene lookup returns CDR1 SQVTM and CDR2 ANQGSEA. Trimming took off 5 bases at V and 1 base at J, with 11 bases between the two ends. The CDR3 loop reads CSVSEGGNTEAFF. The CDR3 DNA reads TGCAGCGTTTCCGAAGGGGGGAACACTGAAGCTTTCTTT.

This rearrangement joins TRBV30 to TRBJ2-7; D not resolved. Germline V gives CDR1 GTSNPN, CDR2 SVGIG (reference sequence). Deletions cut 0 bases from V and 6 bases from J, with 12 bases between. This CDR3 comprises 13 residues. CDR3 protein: CAWSVLRGGEQYF. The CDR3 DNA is TGTGCCTGGAGTGTACTGAGAGGCGGCGAGCAGTACTTC.

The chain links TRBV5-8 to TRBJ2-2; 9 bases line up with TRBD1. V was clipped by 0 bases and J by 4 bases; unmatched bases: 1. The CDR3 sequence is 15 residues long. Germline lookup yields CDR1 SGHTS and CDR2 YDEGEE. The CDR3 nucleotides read TGTGCCAGCAGCTTGGACAGGGGGCTCACCGGGGAGCTGTTTTTT. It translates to CASSLDRGLTGELFF.

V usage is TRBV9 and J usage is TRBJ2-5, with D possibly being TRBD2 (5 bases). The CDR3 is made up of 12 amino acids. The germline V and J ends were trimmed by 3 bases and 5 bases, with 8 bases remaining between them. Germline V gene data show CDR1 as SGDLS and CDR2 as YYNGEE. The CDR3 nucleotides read TGTGCCAGCAGCGGAGAGGGCGAGACCCAGTACTTC. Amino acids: CASSGEGETQYF.

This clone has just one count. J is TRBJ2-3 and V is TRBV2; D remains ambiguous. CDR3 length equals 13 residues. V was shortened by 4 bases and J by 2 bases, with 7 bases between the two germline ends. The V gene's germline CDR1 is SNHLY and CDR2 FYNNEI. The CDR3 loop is CASSARLTDTQYF. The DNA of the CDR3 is TGTGCCAGCAGTGCTAGGCTCACAGATACGCAGTATTTT. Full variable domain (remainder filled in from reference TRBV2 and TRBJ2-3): EPEVTQTPSHQVTQMGQEVILRCVPISNHLYFYWYRQILGQKVEFLVSFYNNEISEKSEIFDDQFSVERPDGSNFTLKIRSTKLEDSAMYFCASSARLTDTQYFGPGTRLTVL.

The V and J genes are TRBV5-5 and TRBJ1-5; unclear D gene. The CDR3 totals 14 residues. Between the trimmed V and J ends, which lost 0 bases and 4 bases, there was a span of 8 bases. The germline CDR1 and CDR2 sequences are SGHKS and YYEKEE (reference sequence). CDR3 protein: CASSLVSGNQPQHF. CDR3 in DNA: TGTGCCAGCAGCTTGGTATCGGGAAATCAGCCCCAGCATTTT.

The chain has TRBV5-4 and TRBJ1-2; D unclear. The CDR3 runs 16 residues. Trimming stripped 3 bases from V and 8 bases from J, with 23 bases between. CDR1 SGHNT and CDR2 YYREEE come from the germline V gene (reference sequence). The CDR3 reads CASSSSPGSVMKGYTF. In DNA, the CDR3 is TGTGCCAGCAGCTCCTCCCCTGGATCAGTAATGAAAGGCTACACCTTC.

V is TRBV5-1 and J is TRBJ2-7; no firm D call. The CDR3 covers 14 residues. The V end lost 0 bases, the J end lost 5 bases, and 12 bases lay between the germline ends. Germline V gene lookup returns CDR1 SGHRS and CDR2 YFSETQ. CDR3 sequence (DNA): TGCGCCAGCAGCTTGGTACGCAGCAGCCACGAGCAGTACTTC. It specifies CASSLVRSSHEQYF. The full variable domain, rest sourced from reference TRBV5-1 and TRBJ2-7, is KAGVTQTPRYLIKTRGQQVTLSCSPISGHRSVSWYQQTPGQGLQFLFEYFSETQRNKGNFPGRFSGRQFSNSRSEMNVSTLELGDSALYLCASSLVRSSHEQYFGPGTRLTVT.

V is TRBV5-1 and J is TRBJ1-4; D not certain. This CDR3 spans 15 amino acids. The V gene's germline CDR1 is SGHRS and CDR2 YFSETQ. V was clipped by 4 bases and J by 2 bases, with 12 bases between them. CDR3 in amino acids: CASSPQTGTNEKLFF. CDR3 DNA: TGCGCCAGCAGCCCCCAGACCGGGACTAATGAAAAACTGTTTTTT.

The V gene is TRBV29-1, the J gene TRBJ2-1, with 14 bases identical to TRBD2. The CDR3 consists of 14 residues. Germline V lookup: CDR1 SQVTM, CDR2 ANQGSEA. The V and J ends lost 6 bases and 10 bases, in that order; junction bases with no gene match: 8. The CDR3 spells CSVETSGGAQEQFF. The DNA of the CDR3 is TGCAGCGTGGAGACTAGCGGGGGGGCCCAGGAGCAGTTCTTC.

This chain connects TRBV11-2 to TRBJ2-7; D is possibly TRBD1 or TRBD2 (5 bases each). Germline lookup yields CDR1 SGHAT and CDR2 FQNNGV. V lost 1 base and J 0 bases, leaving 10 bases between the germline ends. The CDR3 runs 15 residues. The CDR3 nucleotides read TGTGCCAGCAGCTTAGGGGGGTTACTCTCCTACGAGCAGTACTTC. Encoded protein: CASSLGGLLSYEQYF.

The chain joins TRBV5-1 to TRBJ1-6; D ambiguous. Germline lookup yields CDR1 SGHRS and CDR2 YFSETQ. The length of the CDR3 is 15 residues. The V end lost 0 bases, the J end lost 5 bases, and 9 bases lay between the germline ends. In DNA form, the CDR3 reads TGCGCCAGCAGCTTGGGACGGATAGATAATTCACCCCTCCACTTT. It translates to CASSLGRIDNSPLHF.

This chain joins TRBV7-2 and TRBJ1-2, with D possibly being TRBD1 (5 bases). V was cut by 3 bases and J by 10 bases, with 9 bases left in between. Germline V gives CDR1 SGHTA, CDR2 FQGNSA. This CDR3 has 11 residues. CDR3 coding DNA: TGTGCCAGCAGCTTTGGACACGACTACACCTTC. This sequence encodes CASSFGHDYTF. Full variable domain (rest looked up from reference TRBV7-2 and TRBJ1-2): GAGVSQSPSNKVTEKGKDVELRCDPISGHTALYWYRQSLGQGLEFLIYFQGNSAPDKSGLPSDRFSAERTGGSVSTLTIQRTQQEDSAVYLCASSFGHDYTFGSGTRLTVV.

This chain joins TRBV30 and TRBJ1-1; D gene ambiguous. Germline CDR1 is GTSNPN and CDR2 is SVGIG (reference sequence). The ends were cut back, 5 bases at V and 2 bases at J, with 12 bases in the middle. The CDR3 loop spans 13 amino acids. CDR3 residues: CAWSRRTNTEAFF. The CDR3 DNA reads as TGTGCCTGGTCCCGCAGGACTAACACTGAAGCTTTCTTT.

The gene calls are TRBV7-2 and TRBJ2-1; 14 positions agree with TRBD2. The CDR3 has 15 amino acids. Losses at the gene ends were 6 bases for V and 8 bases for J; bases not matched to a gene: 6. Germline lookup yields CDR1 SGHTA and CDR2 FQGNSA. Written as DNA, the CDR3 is TGTGCCAGCAGGGGAGGGACTAGCGGGGGTGATGAGCAGTTCTTC. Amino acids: CASRGGTSGGDEQFF.

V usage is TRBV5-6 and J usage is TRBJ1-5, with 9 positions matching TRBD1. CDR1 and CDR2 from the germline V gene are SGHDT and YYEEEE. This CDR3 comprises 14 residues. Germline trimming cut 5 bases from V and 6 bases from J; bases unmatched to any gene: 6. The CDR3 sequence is CASSYTGGGQPQHF. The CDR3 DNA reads TGTGCCAGCAGTTATACAGGGGGCGGTCAGCCCCAGCATTTT.

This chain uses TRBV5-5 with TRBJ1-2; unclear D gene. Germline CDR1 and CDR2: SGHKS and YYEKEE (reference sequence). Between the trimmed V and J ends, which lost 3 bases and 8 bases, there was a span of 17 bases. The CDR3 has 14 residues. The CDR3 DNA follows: TGTGCCAGCAGCTATGGAATGGAGTATTCAGGCTACACCTTC. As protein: CASSYGMEYSGYTF. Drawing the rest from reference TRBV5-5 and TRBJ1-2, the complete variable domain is DAGVTQSPTHLIKTRGQQVTLRCSPISGHKSVSWYQQVLGQGPQFIFQYYEKEERGRGNFPDRFSARQFPNYSSELNVNALLLGDSALYLCASSYGMEYSGYTFGSGTRLTVV.